The 4 T cell receptor beta chains below all came from one sample that was sequenced in a study of blood T cell repertoires in COVID-19 (dated by TCRdb to 2018 to 2020). Libraries came from the immunoSEQ multiplex PCR assay. TCRdb carries this immuneACCESS record with in-frame sequences only. Its versions omit some clonotypes, under half of them owing to an unresolved V gene in the studies checked, with the rest unexplained. Across this sample there are roughly 150,000 clones, with over 75% seen only once. Together, the top ten hold 11% of the sample. Material: peripheral blood. The receptors were sampled from a human donor in a cohort sampled during active COVID-19.

The chain has TRBV28 and TRBJ2-6, with D possibly matching TRBD2 (6 bases). The CDR3 is made up of 16 amino acids. The V end lost 2 bases, the J end lost 4 bases, and 12 bases lay between the germline ends. Germline V gene data show CDR1 as MDHEN and CDR2 as SYDVKM. The CDR3 reads CASSLRGAGGANVLTF. CDR3 nucleotide sequence: TGTGCCAGCAGTTTAAGAGGGGCGGGGGGGGCCAACGTCCTGACTTTC.

This clone was counted once. The CDR3 here is CASSPDRVSNQPQHF. The DNA for the CDR3 is TGTGCCAGCAGTCCTGACAGGGTAAGCAATCAGCCCCAGCATTTT. V and J are TRBV2 and TRBJ1-5; TRBD1 matches 7 bases. Germline V CDR1 and CDR2: SNHLY, FYNNEI. This CDR3 is 15 amino acids long. V lost 5 bases, J lost 1 base, and 5 bases stayed unmatched.

V is TRBV6-5 and J is TRBJ1-3; 8 bases match TRBD1. V was clipped by 5 bases and J by 6 bases; unmatched bases: 9. In germline, CDR1 is MNHEY, CDR2 SVGAGI. The CDR3 is made up of 15 amino acids. CDR3: CASSLGRDRTNTIYF. DNA for the CDR3: TGTGCCAGCAGTCTAGGACGGGACAGGACAAACACCATATATTTT.

A single count supports this clone. The rearrangement joins TRBV6-5 to TRBJ1-4; D unclear. Trimming removed 8 bases at V and 4 bases at J, with 11 bases between. The germline V gene encodes CDR1 MNHEY and CDR2 SVGAGI. This CDR3 is 13 amino acids long. The CDR3 is CASEGGRNEKLFF. In DNA form, the CDR3 reads TGTGCCAGCGAGGGCGGCCGTAATGAAAAACTGTTTTTT.